This T cell receptor (beta chain) was captured in a study of long-term antiretroviral therapy in people with HIV (dated by TCRdb to between 2022 and 2023). About the study as a whole: The earliest samples were collected approximately a decade before the 2015 WHO recommendation for immediate ART, a period when ART was typically delayed until CD4 counts fell. This retrospective serial study examined whether starting ART and sustained HIV suppression were associated with changes in the composition and diversity of the TRB repertoire in peripheral blood. A total of roughly 200 cryopreserved PBMC samples came from a few dozen adults with confirmed HIV infection and were collected serially over a mean of roughly 6 years (range 1-12). Of the approximately 28 participants with HIV, roughly 10 were female. No cross-contamination during QIAcube processing was seen in test extractions of a monoclonal T-cell line run alongside 30 to 35 polyclonal samples.

This clone has just a few counts. It has no known antigen specificity. No base qualities exist here, and no much larger clone lies one base off it. As encoded in the germline V gene, CDR1 is SGHAT while CDR2 is FQNNGV. At the junction V is shortened by 1 base and J by 2 bases, with 12 bases in between. Measured from the cysteine to the phenylalanine, the CDR3 is 15 residues long. CDR3 DNA is the only sequence kept; it has 45 bases, read in frame from the first base. Inclusion was restricted to participants for whom at least one PBMC sample before ART initiation and at least two post-ART samples were available. Treatment was received in the United States of America by all participants with HIV. Cryopreserved samples of about 0.9-11 million PBMC were thawed and washed before DNA extraction. At the time of the earliest PBMC sample for each participant with HIV, ages ranged from roughly 23 to 60 years. PBMC samples from each participant spanned 1-4 timepoints before ART initiation and 2-8 timepoints after ART initiation, with a median of 7 samples. For every participant, serial HIV viral load, CD4+ T-cell count, ART history and demographic data were obtained. Genomic DNA was extracted from unsorted PBMC with a Qiagen kit on a QIAcube, processed in batches of 12 samples.

Beyond this particular receptor, the publication reports: Owing to limited PBMC availability, only the TCR beta chain was sequenced, without alpha chain pairing. HIV repertoires had narrower CDR3 length ranges than controls, and the network structure suggested an antigen-experienced repertoire that shifted only slightly toward naive after ART. The samples span the years 2004 to 2017, and the ART regimens used at that time may not be as effective as current regimens. The repertoire was dominated across all time points by expanded TRB clones identified before ART initiation, although this dominance was seen to fluctuate and to decrease in many PLHIV after ART. ART initiation was associated with a significant increase in TRB diversity, but diversity stayed significantly below transplant donor controls even after long-term ART. Because pre-ART samples had limited cell numbers, unsorted PBMC were profiled rather than sorted CD4+ and CD8+ T cells. No data were available on ART adherence, viral resistance or therapy changes, limiting inferences about post-ART repertoire changes.

The immunoSEQ hsTCRB v3.0 assay was used at survey level resolution for TRB variable region sequencing. TRB sequencing targeted a depth of about 35,000-50,000 T-cell genomes per sample. TRB libraries were pooled and sequenced on an Illumina MiSeq using a v3 150-cycle kit. Processing in the source paper ran as follows. Analysis of repertoires was carried out in R inside a reproducible Nextflow workflow spanning QC, data transformation and analysis. Custom analyses were implemented in LymphoSeq2, an R package for AIRR-Seq data exploration. A few samples that produced fewer than 5000 total TRB sequences were removed, so fewer than 200 HIV repertoires were analyzed. Among the 170 to 200 retained HIV repertoires, 55 to 65 were collected before ART initiation and over 120 were collected after ART initiation. Repertoires were downsampled to 5000 TRB nucleotide sequences, with summary statistics averaged over 100 downsampling iterations. TRB sequences were retained for analysis only if CDR3 regions of at least seven amino acids were present. Diversity was assessed using a clonality score derived from Shannon entropy and using the Gini coefficient. In repertoire networks, the top 5000 CDR3 amino acid sequences were linked whenever an edit distance of one separated two sequences. Antigen specificity groups and MHC restriction were predicted for TRB CDR3 amino acid sequences with GLIPH2. To flag known associations with CMV, EBV, HIV or tissue antigens, CDR3 amino acid sequences were compared against VDJdb and McPAS-TCR. Pre-ART, post-ART and control groups were compared with Wilcoxon signed-rank tests and Holm-Bonferroni correction. Here the immuneACCESS table is served through TCRdb, limited to in-frame sequences with V and J called. Missing clones are a known gap in these copies; in checked studies unresolved V genes cover under half, and the rest lacks a known reason. That table supplies the V and J calls and clone size; D and trimming were determined from the DNA. The sample data list approximately 26,000 clones, and 79% of these were observed just once. The ten most abundant clones make up about a tenth of the sample.

The rearranged chain carries TRBV11-2 and TRBJ2-7, with no reliable assignment of the D segment. The specimen comprised unsorted PBMCs, sampled 1.2 years after starting antiretroviral therapy. The source is a woman aged 40 to 55 with HIV. The CDR3 region reads CASSLAQAGAYEQYF. The sequenced DNA: TGTGCCAGCAGCTTAGCTCAGGCTGGGGCCTACGAGCAGTACTTC.